This is a list of T cell receptor beta chains from one sample in a study of T cell repertoires in cytomegalovirus infection. Which antigens these TCRs recognize remains unknown. TCRdb analysed the reads with MiXCR anew, one entry per CDR3 protein. The sample lists approximately 730,000 distinct CDR3 sequences, about 29% seen once, with about 12% in the top ten. The sequencing here drew on cultured CD8+ T cells from PBMCs, taken from culture after CMV antigen stimulation. The receptors derive from a human donor in good health (CMV status not recorded). Some clones in this sample may be carry-over from other donors' samples. CDR3s include the opening cysteine and the closing phenylalanine or tryptophan. D genes are given only for firm matches. Where a row states a size, it is once, few, many or the class of an expanded clone; other rows omit it.

V	D	J	size	CDR3	DNA
TRBV4-1	NA	TRBJ2-1	few	CASSQDDRLGYNEQFF	TGCGCCAGCAGCCAAGATGACCGTTTAGGCTACAATGAGCAGTTCTTC
TRBV3-1	NA	TRBJ2-1	NA	CASSRDEGSNEQFF	TGTGCCAGCAGCCGAGACGAGGGTAGCAATGAGCAGTTCTTC
TRBV12-3/TRBV12-4	NA	TRBJ2-7	few	CASATRFSYEQYF	TGTGCCAGCGCAACCCGATTCTCCTACGAGCAGTACTTC
TRBV7-9	NA	TRBJ2-1	NA	CASSWDAVNYNEQFF	TGTGCCAGCAGCTGGGACGCCGTAAACTACAATGAGCAGTTCTTC
TRBV10-2	TRBD1	TRBJ1-4	few	CASRQGAANEKLFF	TGCGCCAGCCGACAGGGAGCGGCTAATGAAAAACTGTTTTTT
TRBV13	NA	TRBJ2-7	NA	CASSLEGQGEFSYEQYF	TGTGCCAGCAGCTTAGAAGGGCAGGGCGAATTCTCCTACGAGCAGTACTTC
TRBV12-3/TRBV12-4	NA	TRBJ2-5	NA	CASSFVVPRKGETQYF	TGTGCCAGCAGTTTTGTAGTACCAAGAAAGGGGGAGACCCAGTACTTC
TRBV29-1	TRBD1	TRBJ1-1	NA	CSVENPDRETPEAFF	TGCAGCGTTGAAAATCCGGACAGGGAAACCCCTGAAGCTTTCTTT
TRBV20-1	NA	TRBJ1-5	NA	CSGRPGNQPQHF	TGCAGCGGCAGGCCGGGCAATCAGCCCCAGCATTTT
TRBV19	NA	TRBJ1-1	few	CASSIAQGAEAFF	TGTGCCAGTAGTATAGCCCAGGGCGCTGAAGCTTTCTTT
TRBV5-6	NA	TRBJ1-6	NA	CASSPGPGLINSPLHF	TGTGCCAGCAGCCCCGGACCGGGACTTATCAATTCACCCCTCCACTTT
TRBV27	NA	TRBJ2-5	once	CASSLRWRRETQYF	TGTGCCAGCAGTTTACGGTGGAGGAGGGAGACCCAGTACTTC
TRBV7-6	NA	TRBJ2-1	few	CASSPIVRLPDGSMGFF	TGTGCCAGCAGCCCCATAGTTCGATTACCAGACGGGAGTATGGGGTTCTTC
TRBV5-1	NA	TRBJ1-6	NA	CATRSGGSPLHF	TGCGCCACCAGGAGTGGGGGTTCACCCCTCCACTTT
TRBV6-6	TRBD1	TRBJ1-5	NA	CASILGQGIDQPQHF	TGTGCCAGCATCCTGGGACAGGGGATCGATCAGCCCCAGCATTTT
TRBV27	NA	TRBJ1-1	NA	CASSFSKNTEAFF	TGTGCCAGCAGTTTTAGCAAGAACACTGAAGCTTTCTTT
TRBV7-6	NA	TRBJ2-5	NA	CASSPGSGGETQYF	TGTGCCAGCAGCCCTGGATCGGGTGGGGAGACCCAGTACTTC
TRBV19	NA	TRBJ1-1	few	CASSILSSNTEAFF	TGTGCCAGTAGTATATTATCGTCGAACACTGAAGCTTTCTTT
TRBV5-4	TRBD2	TRBJ2-2	once	CASLNAGGNGELFF	TGTGCCAGCTTAAACGCGGGGGGCAACGGGGAGCTGTTTTTT
TRBV12-3/TRBV12-4	TRBD2	TRBJ2-3	many	CASSSLAGAYFTDTQYF	TGTGCCAGCAGTTCACTAGCGGGGGCCTACTTCACAGATACGCAGTATTTT
TRBV12-3/TRBV12-4	TRBD2	TRBJ2-1	few	CATGTSGGSSYNEQFF	TGTGCCACCGGGACTAGCGGGGGGAGCTCCTACAATGAGCAGTTCTTC
TRBV2	TRBD1	TRBJ1-1	once	CASPDRVSEAFF	TGTGCCAGTCCTGACAGGGTCTCTGAAGCTTTCTTT
TRBV7-5	NA	TRBJ1-2	NA	CISVPEAYYGTGRDYGYTF	NA
TRBV7-2	TRBD1	TRBJ1-6	NA	CASSLVPQTGVVSPLHF	TGTGCCAGCAGCTTAGTTCCCCAGACAGGGGTTGTTTCACCCCTCCACTTT
TRBV18	NA	TRBJ2-2	few	CASSPRENTGAGELFF	TGTGCCAGCTCACCAAGGGAAAATACCGGAGCCGGGGAGCTGTTTTTT
TRBV25-1	NA	TRBJ1-6	NA	CASSDAGEWPLHF	TGTGCCAGCAGTGACGCAGGGGAATGGCCCCTCCACTTT
TRBV25-1	NA	TRBJ2-7	NA	CASSEYFGGSSSYEQYF	TGTGCCAGCAGTGAATATTTCGGTGGCAGTAGCTCCTACGAGCAGTACTTC
TRBV7-9	NA	TRBJ2-5	NA	CASSFPRGAETQYF	TGTGCCAGCAGCTTTCCGAGGGGCGCAGAGACCCAGTACTTC
TRBV28	TRBD1	TRBJ1-2	many	CASSTPRQGGGYGYTF	TGTGCCAGCAGTACCCCCCGACAGGGTGGCGGCTATGGCTACACCTTC
TRBV4-1	TRBD1	TRBJ2-2	NA	CASSQGLYSRQGNTGELFF	TGCGCCAGCAGCCAAGGCCTCTATTCGCGACAGGGGAACACCGGGGAGCTGTTTTTT
TRBV27	NA	TRBJ2-1	NA	CASSGDSLYNEQFF	TGTGCCAGCAGTGGAGACAGCCTCTACAATGAGCAGTTCTTC
TRBV19	NA	TRBJ1-2	NA	CASSPGPADGYTF	TGTGCCAGTAGCCCCGGGCCGGCGGATGGCTACACCTTC
TRBV7-9	NA	TRBJ1-5	many	CASSFLSLGPQHF	TGTGCCAGCAGCTTTCTCTCTCTTGGGCCCCAGCATTTT
TRBV14	TRBD2	TRBJ2-1	NA	CASSQGLADLNEQFF	TGTGCCAGCAGCCAAGGACTAGCGGATCTCAATGAGCAGTTCTTC
TRBV7-3	TRBD1	TRBJ2-3	many	CASSPRTGANPDTQYF	TGTGCCAGCAGCCCCCGGACAGGGGCTAATCCAGATACGCAGTATTTT
TRBV27	TRBD1	TRBJ1-2	NA	CASSLSMSRTGSYGYTF	TGTGCCAGCAGTTTATCGATGTCACGGACAGGGTCCTATGGCTACACCTTC
TRBV7-4	TRBD1	TRBJ2-5	NA	CASSFSSDRQETQYF	TGTGCCAGCAGCTTTTCTTCGGACAGGCAAGAGACCCAGTACTTC
TRBV7-8	NA	TRBJ1-5	many	CASSLGQSRQPQHF	TGTGCCAGCAGCTTAGGACAGTCACGGCAGCCCCAGCATTTT
TRBV7-5	NA	TRBJ2-5	NA	CISVPKVGETQYF	NA